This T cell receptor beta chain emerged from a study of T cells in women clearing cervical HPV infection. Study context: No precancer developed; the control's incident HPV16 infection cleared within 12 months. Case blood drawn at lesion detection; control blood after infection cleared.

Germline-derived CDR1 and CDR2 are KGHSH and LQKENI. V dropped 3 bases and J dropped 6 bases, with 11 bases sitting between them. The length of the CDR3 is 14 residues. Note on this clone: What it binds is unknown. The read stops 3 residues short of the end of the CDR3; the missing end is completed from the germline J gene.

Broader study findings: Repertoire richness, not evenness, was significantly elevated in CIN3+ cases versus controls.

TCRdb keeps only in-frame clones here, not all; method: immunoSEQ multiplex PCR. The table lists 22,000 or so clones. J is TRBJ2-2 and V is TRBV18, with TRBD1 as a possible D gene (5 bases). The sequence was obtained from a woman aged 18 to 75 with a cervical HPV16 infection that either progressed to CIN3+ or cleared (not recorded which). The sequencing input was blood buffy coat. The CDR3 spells CASSPIDSPGELFF. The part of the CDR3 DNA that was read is TGTGCCAGCTCACCCATTGACAGCCCCGGGGAG.